A selection of T cell receptor beta chains follows, all from one sample in a study of OX40 agonist ivuxolimab in advanced cancers. The repertoire was sequenced with immunoSEQ multiplex PCR; TCRdb's copy has only in-frame clones and lacks some. This sample has around 29,000 clones, with approximately 90% found just once. The sequencing here drew on CD4+ or CD8+ T cells sorted from blood, taken in a trial of the OX40 agonist ivuxolimab. The receptors originated from an adult with an advanced solid tumor such as melanoma, head and neck, liver or kidney cancer. Both conserved end residues are part of each CDR3. D genes are given only for firm matches. Some rows mark clone size as missing; the rest say once, few, many or name a class of expanded clone.

TRBV15	TRBD1	.	TRBJ1-1	CATSRPDTGDETEAFF	TGTGCCACCAGCAGACCCGATACAGGGGATGAGACTGAAGCTTTCTTT
TRBV7-9	.	.	TRBJ1-2	CASSPRQEINYGYTF	TGTGCCAGCAGCCCCCGACAGGAAATTAACTATGGCTACACCTTC
TRBV11-2	.	.	TRBJ1-5	CASSFRVGNQPQHF	TGTGCCAGCAGCTTTAGGGTGGGAAATCAGCCCCAGCATTTT
TRBV5-6	TRBD2	.	TRBJ2-7	CASSLLGLAGAYEQYF	TGTGCCAGCAGCCTCCTAGGACTAGCGGGAGCCTACGAGCAGTACTTC
TRBV9	TRBD1	once	TRBJ2-5	CASSVDGTGEETQYF	TGTGCCAGCAGCGTAGACGGGACAGGGGAAGAGACCCAGTACTTC
TRBV7-8	TRBD2	.	TRBJ2-1	CASSPSLAGSYNEQFF	TGTGCCAGCAGCCCCTCCTTAGCGGGCTCCTACAATGAGCAGTTCTTC
TRBV19	TRBD1	.	TRBJ1-2	CASSIWTGERVGYGYTF	TGTGCCAGTAGTATCTGGACAGGGGAACGGGTGGGCTATGGCTACACCTTC
TRBV5-8	.	once	TRBJ2-7	CASSLNRLSYEQYF	TGTGCCAGCAGCTTGAACAGACTCTCCTACGAGCAGTACTTC
TRBV27	.	.	TRBJ1-1	CASSQSQGAMNTEAFF	TGTGCCAGCAGTCAGTCCCAGGGAGCCATGAACACTGAAGCTTTCTTT
TRBV11-2	.	.	TRBJ1-2	CASSLGGGTGNYGYTF	TGTGCCAGCAGCTTAGGAGGGGGGACGGGGAACTATGGCTACACCTTC